The present entry profiles one TCR beta chain with its context. As yet, its antigen is unknown. The data were taken from a study of T cell repertoires in cytomegalovirus infection. General study findings and limits: In two of eight donors, the top clonotype was HLA-C-restricted CMV-specific. Based on cumulative public TCR beta family frequency, carriers of CMV plus the relevant HLA were identified.

TCRdb re-called the reads with MiXCR, one entry per CDR3 protein. The table includes tens of thousands of distinct CDR3 sequences, 25% to 40% detected once. V gave up 9 bases and J gave up 2 bases, with 11 bases separating them. The germline CDR1 and CDR2 sequences are MNHNY and SVGAGI (reference sequence). The CDR3 runs to 12 residues. Sequencing was performed on PBMCs, sequenced either directly or after in vitro stimulation (not recorded which). The clonotype comes from a human donor in good health (CMV status not recorded). Some clones in this sample may be carry-over from other donors' samples. The chain couples TRBV6-6 to TRBJ2-7; D is ambiguous. Here the CDR3 DNA reads TGTGCCAGTTCACAGATACCCTACGAGCAGTACTTC. Its translation is CASSQIPYEQYF.